This record looks at one TCR beta chain sequence and its context. The junction shows a germline mismatch at one end, possibly a read error. This CDR3 is built from 14 residues. The germline V gene has CDR1 DFQATT and CDR2 SNEGSKA (reference sequence). TCRdb re-analyzed the PCR reads through MiXCR. The sample lists roughly 24,000 clones; less than 20% were seen once. Every patient underwent thyroid surgery untreated. This sample is drawn from a study of metastatic and nonmetastatic thyroid tumors. Study background: It was across blood and tumor or nodule tissue from malignant and benign thyroid patients that repertoires were compared.

The J gene is TRBJ1-1, the V gene TRBV20-1; 7 nucleotides match TRBD1. This receptor was taken from a male donor with papillary thyroid cancer or a benign thyroid nodule (not recorded which). Some clones in this sample may be carry-over from other donors' samples. Sequencing used adjacent normal tissue. The CDR3 region is CSARSPGGNTEAFF. In nucleotides, the CDR3 is TGCAGTGCTAGATCGCCAGGGGGTAACACTGAAGCCTTCTTT.